This TCR beta chain was identified in a study of beta chain features in type 1 diabetes. The study, taken as a whole, reports: Moderately but significantly shorter TCRB CDR3s were found in Type 1 diabetes patients in all four CD4+ subsets.

TCRB transcripts that were expressed got sequenced, as all of the isolated RNA had been reverse transcribed. Sequencing was performed with immunoSEQ multiplex PCR; in TCRdb, only in-frame clones are kept and a portion is missing. This table holds 50,000 to 65,000 clones, less than 55% found once. There are 15 residues in the CDR3. Germline V gives CDR1 MDHEN, CDR2 SYDVKM. Germline trimming cut 2 bases from V and 6 bases from J; bases unmatched to any gene: 10. This clone was observed at least ten times. The antigen remains undetermined. Other DNA sequences in this specimen translate into the identical CDR3.

The specimen sequenced was Tregs from blood. The source is a man between 25 and 39 years old with type 1 diabetes. This sequence joins TRBV28 and TRBJ2-7, with 7 bases lining up with TRBD2. The CDR3 DNA sequence: TGTGCCAGCAGTTTACCGAGGACTAGTGCTCGCGAGCAGTACTTC. Its protein product is CASSLPRTSAREQYF.